These 20 T cell receptor beta chains came from one sample sequenced in a study of shared clonotypes between healthy human individuals. Only in-frame clones appear in the TCRdb table, and some are missing; sequencing was by immunoSEQ multiplex PCR. The sample includes some 1.5 million clones, 95% to 99% of them seen just once. The material sequenced was naive CD4+ T cells sorted from blood. Subset denoted: CD45RA+ positively selected. Source of these receptors: a man aged 25 to 45 in good health.

The J gene is TRBJ2-1, the V gene TRBV7-2; 7 bases match TRBD1. The germline V gene encodes CDR1 SGHTA and CDR2 FQGNSA. CDR3 size: 13 residues. The ends lost 5 bases at V and 6 bases at J; junction bases unmatched: 4. The DNA for the CDR3 is TGTGCCAGCAGCATTGGGACAGCCAATGAGCAGTTCTTC. Translated, it gives CASSIGTANEQFF. The full variable domain, in which reference TRBV7-2 and TRBJ2-1 provide the parts outside the CDR3, is GAGVSQSPSNKVTEKGKDVELRCDPISGHTALYWYRQSLGQGLEFLIYFQGNSAPDKSGLPSDRFSAERTGGSVSTLTIQRTQQEDSAVYLCASSIGTANEQFFGPGTRLTVL.

V and J are TRBV5-1 and TRBJ2-2, with TRBD2 identical over 7 bases. CDR3 length: 19 residues. With V trimmed by 4 bases and J by 8 bases, 23 bases remained unmatched. Germline V lookup: CDR1 SGHRS, CDR2 YFSETQ. In DNA form, the CDR3 reads TGCGCCAGCAGCCCGGAGGTCTTGACTAGCCGCCCGCATGGGGGGGAGCTGTTTTTT. Encoded protein: CASSPEVLTSRPHGGELFF.

The chain is built from TRBV18 and TRBJ2-7; D ambiguous. This CDR3 has 12 residues. Germline CDR1 and CDR2: KGHSH and LQKENI. The ends were cut back, 3 bases at V and 6 bases at J, with 9 bases in the middle. This CDR3 reads CASSPPEAEQYF. DNA of the CDR3: TGTGCCAGCTCACCTCCCGAAGCCGAGCAGTACTTC.

This chain uses TRBV5-6 with TRBJ2-6; 7 bases match TRBD1. The CDR3 runs to 16 residues. V shed 4 bases and J 0 bases; nucleotides not matched to a gene: 4. Germline V gene sequence: CDR1 SGHDT, CDR2 YYEEEE. CDR3 sequence: CASSTTGVSGANVLTF. DNA for the CDR3: TGTGCCAGCAGCACAACAGGGGTCTCTGGGGCCAACGTCCTGACTTTC.

The J gene is TRBJ2-7, the V gene TRBV19, with 7 bases identical to TRBD1. V lost 4 bases and J lost 5; bases outside the gene matches: 5. Germline CDR1 and CDR2: LNHDA and SQIVND (reference sequence). The CDR3 runs to 13 residues. The CDR3 protein is CASSTTGLNEQYF. The CDR3 region has the DNA TGTGCCAGTAGTACGACAGGGCTGAACGAGCAGTACTTC. Based on the CDR3 plus reference TRBV19 and TRBJ2-7, the full variable domain is DGGITQSPKYLFRKEGQNVTLSCEQNLNHDAMYWYRQDPGQGLRLIYYSQIVNDFQKGDIAEGYSVSREKKESFPLTVTSAQKNPTAFYLCASSTTGLNEQYFGPGTRLTVT.

CDR3 amino acids: CASSEPSPGTEHYGYTF. The CDR3 bases are TGCGCCAGCAGTGAGCCTTCCCCCGGGACAGAGCACTATGGCTACACCTTC. The chain uses TRBV10-2 and TRBJ1-2; 7 bases map to TRBD1. Germline CDR1 WSHSY, CDR2 SAAADI. V lost 2 bases, J lost 3 bases, and 12 bases stayed unmatched. The CDR3 runs to 17 residues.

This sequence joins TRBV7-2 and TRBJ2-1, with 9 positions matching TRBD2. The CDR3 spans 16 residues. Germline V lookup: CDR1 SGHTA, CDR2 FQGNSA. The J segment lost 6 bases and the V segment lost 1 base, leaving 7 bases of the junction unmatched. The CDR3: CASSLDQREALNEQFF. In DNA form, the CDR3 reads TGTGCCAGCAGCTTAGATCAGCGGGAGGCCCTCAATGAGCAGTTCTTC.

Only one count was recorded for this clone. One end of the junction does not line up with germline, which may come from a read error. Other DNA sequences in this specimen translate into the identical CDR3. The chain combines TRBV7-7 with TRBJ2-5; TRBD1 matches at 8 bases. The CDR3 consists of 13 residues. CDR1 is SSHAT and CDR2 is FNYEAQ in the germline V gene (reference sequence). The CDR3 reads CASSRTGLETQYF. The CDR3 nucleotides are TGTGCTAGCAGCCGGACAGGGTTAGAGACCCAGTACTTC.

This clone was seen only once. Other DNA variants within this sample encode the same CDR3. This chain links TRBV9 with TRBJ2-2; 8 bases fit TRBD2. CDR1 is SGDLS, CDR2 YYNGEE, per germline. J lost 1 base, V lost 2 bases, and 1 base had no gene match. The CDR3 totals 15 residues. CDR3 sequence: CASSVSGGNTGELFF. DNA of the CDR3: TGTGCCAGCAGCGTGAGCGGGGGGAACACCGGGGAGCTGTTTTTT.

This sequence joins TRBV11-2 and TRBJ2-7; D unresolved. The CDR3 extends over 15 amino acids. V was trimmed by 1 base and J by 2 bases, leaving 12 bases between them. Germline CDR1 SGHAT, CDR2 FQNNGV. The CDR3 region is CASSLGEVGTYEQYF. CDR3 DNA: TGTGCCAGCAGCTTAGGAGAGGTTGGGACCTACGAGCAGTACTTC.

The J gene is TRBJ1-5, the V gene TRBV28, with D perhaps TRBD1 (6 bases). Trimming cost V 6 bases and J 4 bases, with 19 bases left between them. This CDR3 region has 16 residues. Germline CDR1 is MDHEN and CDR2 is SYDVKM. The CDR3 bases are TGTGCCAGCAGCACCTTCGGGGGCCTGACGAATCAGCCCCAGCATTTT. Residues: CASSTFGGLTNQPQHF. Filled out from reference TRBV28 and TRBJ1-5, the complete variable domain reads DVKVTQSSRYLVKRTGEKVFLECVQDMDHENMFWYRQDPGLGLRLIYFSYDVKMKEKGDIPEGYSVSREKKERFSLILESASTNQTSMYLCASSTFGGLTNQPQHFGDGTRLSIL.

V is TRBV7-9 and J is TRBJ1-3; possibly TRBD1 for D (6 bases). The CDR3 totals 15 residues. The germline V and J ends were trimmed by 6 bases and 1 base, with 13 bases remaining between them. Germline V gene data show CDR1 as SEHNR and CDR2 as FQNEAQ (reference sequence). For the CDR3, the DNA is TGTGCCAGCAGAGTGACAGGAGGATCTGGAAACACCATATATTTT. Protein: CASRVTGGSGNTIYF.

The chain links TRBV10-3 to TRBJ2-7, with 13 bases aligning to TRBD2. The V gene end was trimmed by 7 bases and the J gene end by 4 bases; junction bases not matched to a gene: 7. There are 15 residues in the CDR3. Germline V gives CDR1 ENHRY, CDR2 SYGVKD. The CDR3: CAITPGLAGEYEQYF. The CDR3 region has the DNA TGTGCCATCACCCCCGGACTAGCGGGAGAGTACGAGCAGTACTTC.

A word on this clone: Other DNA sequences in this sample translate to the same CDR3. This rearrangement joins TRBV5-5 to TRBJ1-5; D is possibly TRBD1 (6 bases). CDR3 size: 14 residues. The V gene lost 0 bases and the J gene lost 4 bases, with 8 bases spanning the gap. Germline CDR1 SGHKS, CDR2 YYEKEE (reference sequence). This CDR3 is CASSLVGGNQPQHF. In DNA, the CDR3 is TGTGCCAGCAGCTTGGTAGGGGGTAATCAGCCCCAGCATTTT.

V gene TRBV2 combines with J gene TRBJ2-7, with TRBD2 as a possible D gene (6 bases). There are 14 residues in the CDR3. Per the germline V gene, CDR1 is SNHLY and CDR2 is FYNNEI. The V and J ends lost 7 bases and 4 bases respectively, with 17 bases between them. CDR3 DNA: TGTGCCAGCAAACCCGGCGGGATCGATTACGAGCAGTACTTC. This gives the protein CASKPGGIDYEQYF.

The chain couples TRBV29-1 to TRBJ1-5; possible D gene TRBD1, 5 bases. Trimming left V 4 bases short and J 8 bases short, with 12 bases between. The CDR3 spans 12 residues. The germline V gene encodes CDR1 SQVTM and CDR2 ANQGSEA. The CDR3 here is CSVAGGGEPQHF. As DNA, the CDR3 is TGCAGCGTTGCGGGGGGAGGAGAGCCCCAGCATTTT.

V gene TRBV11-2 combines with J gene TRBJ2-7, with TRBD1 matching over 7 bases. This CDR3 has 13 residues. Trimming took 4 bases from V and 3 from J; bases not matched to a gene: 3. Germline V gene data show CDR1 as SGHAT and CDR2 as FQNNGV. CDR3 loop: CASSYRGRYEQYF. The CDR3 nucleotides are TGTGCCAGCAGCTACAGGGGTCGCTACGAGCAGTACTTC.

This sequence joins TRBV5-1 and TRBJ1-2, with D unresolved. This CDR3 has 15 amino acids. CDR1 SGHRS and CDR2 YFSETQ come from the germline V gene. V lost 3 bases, J lost 6 bases, and 18 bases lay in between. The CDR3 bases are TGCGCCAGCAGCTCCGACCCTTCTCAAGCGAATGGCTACACCTTC. This encodes CASSSDPSQANGYTF.

The gene calls are TRBV5-4 and TRBJ2-2, with 9 bases lining up with TRBD1. Germline CDR1 is SGHNT and CDR2 is YYREEE (reference sequence). The CDR3 is 15 amino acids. V was clipped by 4 bases and J by 1 base; unmatched bases: 2. The CDR3 nucleotides read TGTGCCAGCAGCAGGGACAGGGTGAACACCGGGGAGCTGTTTTTT. The encoded protein is CASSRDRVNTGELFF.

V usage is TRBV19 and J usage is TRBJ2-3; 12 positions agree with TRBD2. CDR3 size: 15 residues. CDR1 and CDR2 (germline): LNHDA, SQIVND (reference sequence). Trimming cost V 9 bases and J 4 bases; bases outside gene matches: 8. CDR3 region: CASLKGLAGPDTQYF. The CDR3 nucleotides are TGTGCCAGCCTAAAGGGACTAGCGGGCCCAGATACGCAGTATTTT.